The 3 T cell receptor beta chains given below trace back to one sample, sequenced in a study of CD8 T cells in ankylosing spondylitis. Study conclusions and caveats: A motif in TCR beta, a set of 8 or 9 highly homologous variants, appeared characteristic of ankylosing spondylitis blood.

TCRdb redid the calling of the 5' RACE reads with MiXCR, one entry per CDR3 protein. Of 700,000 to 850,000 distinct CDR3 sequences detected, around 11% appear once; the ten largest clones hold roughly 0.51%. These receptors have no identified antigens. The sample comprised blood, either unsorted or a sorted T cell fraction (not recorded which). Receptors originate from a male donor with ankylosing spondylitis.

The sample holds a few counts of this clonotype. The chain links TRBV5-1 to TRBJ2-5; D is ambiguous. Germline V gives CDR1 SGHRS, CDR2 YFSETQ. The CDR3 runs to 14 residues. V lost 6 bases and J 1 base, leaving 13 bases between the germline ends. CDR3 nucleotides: TGCGCCAGCACAATTTCCAACACCCAAGAGACCCAGTACTTC. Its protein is CASTISNTQETQYF.

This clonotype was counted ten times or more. CDR3 region: CASSLAGHNEQFF. The DNA of the CDR3 is TGCGCCAGCAGCTTGGCGGGGCACAATGAGCAGTTCTTC. The V and J genes are TRBV5-1 and TRBJ2-1; D is possibly TRBD1 or TRBD2 (5 bases each). The germline V and J ends were trimmed by 0 bases and 5 bases, with 6 bases remaining between them. Germline CDR1 SGHRS, CDR2 YFSETQ. This CDR3 has 13 residues.

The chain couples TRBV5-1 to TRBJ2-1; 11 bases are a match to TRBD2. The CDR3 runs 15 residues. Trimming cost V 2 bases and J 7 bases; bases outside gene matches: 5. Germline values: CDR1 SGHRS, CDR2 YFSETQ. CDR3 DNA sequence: TGCGCCAGCAGCTTTAGCGGGGGGGCCTGGAATGAGCAGTTCTTC. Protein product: CASSFSGGAWNEQFF.